Sequencing of this T cell receptor beta chain was carried out in a study of blood T cell repertoires in COVID-19. The overall study: Spain, Italy and the United States supplied samples that represented acute and convalescent COVID-19. PBMCs, B-cell-depleted T cells, or T cells provided the cDNA or gDNA that made up the material.

The CDR3 sequence is 13 residues long. V was cut by 4 bases and J by 4 bases, with 9 bases left in between. Germline CDR1 SGHKS, CDR2 YYEKEE (reference sequence). Per the original data handling: The assay estimated nucleated cells by amplifying reference gene primers. Libraries were prepared by immunoSEQ multiplex PCR; TCRdb keeps only in-frame clonotypes and omits some of them. Clone size and V and J calls were adopted from that table, with D and trimming inferred from the DNA. The data contain around 94,000 clones, approximately 84% of them singletons. The sequence came from a man aged 35 to 55 with active or convalescent COVID-19. The specimen was peripheral blood. The chain recombines TRBV5-5 with TRBJ1-5, with D maybe TRBD1 (6 bases). CDR3 amino acids: CASSTTGNQPQHF. CDR3 coding DNA: TGTGCCAGCAGCACCACAGGGAATCAGCCCCAGCATTTT. Combining the CDR3 with reference TRBV5-5 and TRBJ1-5 gives the whole variable domain DAGVTQSPTHLIKTRGQQVTLRCSPISGHKSVSWYQQVLGQGPQFIFQYYEKEERGRGNFPDRFSARQFPNYSSELNVNALLLGDSALYLCASSTTGNQPQHFGDGTRLSIL.